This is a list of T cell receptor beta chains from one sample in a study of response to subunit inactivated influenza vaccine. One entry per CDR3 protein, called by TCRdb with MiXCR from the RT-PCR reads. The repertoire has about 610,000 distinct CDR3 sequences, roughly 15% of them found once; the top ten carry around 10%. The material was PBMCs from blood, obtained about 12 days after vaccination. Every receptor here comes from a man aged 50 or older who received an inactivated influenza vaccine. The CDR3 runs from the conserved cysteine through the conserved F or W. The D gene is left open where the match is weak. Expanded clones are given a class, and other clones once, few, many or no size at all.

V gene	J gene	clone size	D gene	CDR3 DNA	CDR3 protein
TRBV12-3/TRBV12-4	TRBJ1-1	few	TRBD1	TGTGCCAGCGCCCGACAGGGGAATGAAGCTTTCTTT	CASARQGNEAFF
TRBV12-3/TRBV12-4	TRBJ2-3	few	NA	TGTGCCAGCAGTTTCATCGGCAGTCCAGATACGCAGTATTTT	CASSFIGSPDTQYF
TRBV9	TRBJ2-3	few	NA	TGTGCCAGCAGTCTAAATTTAAACTCCGGTGGTACAGATACGCAGTATTTT	CASSLNLNSGGTDTQYF
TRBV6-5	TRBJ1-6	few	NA	TGTGCCAGCAGTTTACAAGAGGGGTTGGCTAATTCACCCCTCCACTTT	CASSLQEGLANSPLHF
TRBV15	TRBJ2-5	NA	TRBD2	TGTGCCACCAGCGGCACATTACTAGCGGGAGAGGCAGAGACCCAGTACTTC	CATSGTLLAGEAETQYF
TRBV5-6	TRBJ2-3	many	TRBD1	TGTGCCAGCAGTAGCGGGACAGGGGCAGATACGCAGTATTTT	CASSSGTGADTQYF
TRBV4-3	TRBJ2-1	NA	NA	TGCGCCAGCAGCCAAGGACGGGGCCAGCAGTTCTTC	CASSQGRGQQFF
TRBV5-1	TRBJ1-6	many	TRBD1	TGCGCCAGCAGCGTGGGCGGGACAGGGGGCGAATTTATCCACTTT	CASSVGGTGGEFIHF
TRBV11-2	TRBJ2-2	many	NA	TGTGCCAGCAGCCCCGGGACTCGTCAGAACACCGGGGAGCTGTTTTTT	CASSPGTRQNTGELFF
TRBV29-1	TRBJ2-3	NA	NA	TGCAGCGTTAGGGGGGGGGCCGGTACAGATACGCAGTATTTT	CSVRGGAGTDTQYF
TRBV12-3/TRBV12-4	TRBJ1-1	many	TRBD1	TGTGCCAGCAGTTGGGACAGCATGAACACTGAAGCTTTCTTT	CASSWDSMNTEAFF
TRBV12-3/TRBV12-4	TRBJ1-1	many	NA	TGTGCCAGCAGTTTAGGGGCAGGAGGGACTGAAGCTTTCTTT	CASSLGAGGTEAFF
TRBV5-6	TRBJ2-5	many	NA	TGTGCCAGCAGCTTGGAGCATCAAGAGACCCAGTACTTC	CASSLEHQETQYF
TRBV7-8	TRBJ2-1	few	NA	TGTGCCAGCAGCTCCGAAGGGGGAGGTTCCTACAATGAGCAGTTCTTC	CASSSEGGGSYNEQFF
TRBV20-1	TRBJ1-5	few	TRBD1	TGCAGTGCTGGACAGGGGTATAGCAATCAGCCCCAGCATTTT	CSAGQGYSNQPQHF
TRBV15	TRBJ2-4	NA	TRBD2	TGTGCCACCAGCAGAGAAAGGTCTAGCGGCAAAAACATTCAGTACTTC	CATSRERSSGKNIQYF
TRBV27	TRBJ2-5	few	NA	TGTGCCAGCAAACCTTATAAGGAGGTGGGGGAGACCCAGTACTTC	CASKPYKEVGETQYF
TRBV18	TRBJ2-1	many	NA	TGTGCCAGCTCATCTCGACAGGAGAGCTCCTACAATGAGCAGTTCTTC	CASSSRQESSYNEQFF
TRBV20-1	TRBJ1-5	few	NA	TGCAGTGCTAGAGCTAGCATTGGGGGCAATCAGCCCCAGCATTTT	CSARASIGGNQPQHF
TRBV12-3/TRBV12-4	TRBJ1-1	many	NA	TGTGCCAGCAGGCCCCTCGGGGGGGAAGCTTTCTTT	CASRPLGGEAFF
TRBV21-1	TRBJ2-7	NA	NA	TGTGCCAGCAGCAAAGTAACAGTTAGGAGGGAGCAGTACTTC	CASSKVTVRREQYF
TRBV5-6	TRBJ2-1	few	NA	TGTGCCAGCAGCTCTAAGGGCGGGACAGTCTACAATGAGCAGTTCTTC	CASSSKGGTVYNEQFF